A single sample is the source of the 23 T cell receptor beta chains below, sequenced in a study of blood T cell repertoires in COVID-19. Libraries were prepared by immunoSEQ multiplex PCR; TCRdb keeps only in-frame clonotypes and omits some of them. The sample has 250,000 or so clones, 75% to 90% seen once. The specimen sequenced was peripheral blood. These TCRs come from a man aged 25-40 years with active or convalescent COVID-19.

CDR3 coding DNA: TGTGCCAGCAGTTCAGTACTAACGTACGAGCAGTACTTC. It is translated as CASSSVLTYEQYF. This chain connects TRBV6-5 to TRBJ2-7, with D unclear. CDR3 length equals 13 residues. Trimming removed 4 bases at V and 4 bases at J, with 11 bases between. From germline, CDR1 is MNHEY and CDR2 SVGAGI.

The chain employs TRBV5-1 and TRBJ1-4; D uncertain. Trimming pared 9 bases from V and 3 bases from J, leaving 12 bases between. The CDR3 has 13 amino acids. CDR1 is SGHRS and CDR2 is YFSETQ in the germline V gene. The CDR3 here is CATSNEANEKLFF. The CDR3, as DNA: TGCGCCACCTCGAATGAGGCTAATGAAAAACTGTTTTTT.

This chain connects TRBV10-3 to TRBJ2-1, with 9 bases lining up with TRBD2. Germline values: CDR1 ENHRY, CDR2 SYGVKD. Trimming took 0 bases from V and 5 from J; bases not matched to a gene: 8. The CDR3 runs 17 residues. The CDR3 region has the DNA TGTGCCATCAGTGAGTCGGCGGCTAGCGGGGATAACAATGAGCAGTTCTTC. Its protein is CAISESAASGDNNEQFF.

This clone was counted once. V usage is TRBV5-5 and J usage is TRBJ1-5; the D is unclear. The V gene lost 4 bases and the J gene lost 0 bases, with 2 bases spanning the gap. The CDR3 is 12 amino acids. CDR1 and CDR2 from the germline V gene are SGHKS and YYEKEE (reference sequence). The CDR3 sequence: CASSLSNQPQHF. The CDR3 region has the DNA TGTGCCAGCAGCCTTAGCAATCAGCCCCAGCATTTT.

As for this clone: An end of the junction does not agree with germline; a read error may underlie this. The chain carries TRBV4-2 and TRBJ1-4; perhaps TRBD1 as D (6 bases). From germline, CDR1 is LGHNA and CDR2 YNFKEQ. This CDR3 has 16 residues. The CDR3 DNA is TGTGCCAGCAGCCAAGAGGCCGGGACAACAAATGAAAAACTGTTTTTT. It codes for CASSQEAGTTNEKLFF.

To note about this clone: The identical CDR3 is also encoded by other nucleotide sequences in the sample. This sequence joins TRBV7-6 and TRBJ1-5; no reliable D call. V gave up 1 base and J gave up 2 bases, with 6 bases separating them. The CDR3 spans 14 residues. Germline V gene sequence: CDR1 SGHVS, CDR2 FNYEAQ. The CDR3 protein is CASSLGQGNQPQHF. CDR3 DNA: TGTGCCAGCAGCTTAGGGCAGGGCAATCAGCCCCAGCATTTT.

The J gene is TRBJ1-1, the V gene TRBV6-5; D is undetermined. V lost 6 bases, J lost 6 bases, and 17 bases lay in between. The germline CDR1 and CDR2 sequences are MNHEY and SVGAGI. The CDR3 is 14 amino acids. The CDR3 reads CASRSPLDSSEAFF. As DNA, the CDR3 is TGTGCCAGCAGGTCCCCGTTGGATAGCTCTGAAGCTTTCTTT.

The genes are TRBV6-6 and TRBJ1-5, with a weak D call TRBD1 (6 bases). CDR1 and CDR2 (germline): MNHNY, SVGAGI (reference sequence). The V end was cut by 5 bases, the J end by 4 bases, with 12 bases between. CDR3 size: 14 residues. Here the CDR3 DNA reads TGTGCCAGCAGTCGTCGACAGGAGAATCAGCCCCAGCATTTT. Translating gives CASSRRQENQPQHF.

V usage is TRBV5-5 and J usage is TRBJ2-7; possible D gene TRBD2, 5 bases. This CDR3 has 15 amino acids. Germline V lookup: CDR1 SGHKS, CDR2 YYEKEE (reference sequence). V dropped 0 bases and J dropped 3 bases, with 13 bases sitting between them. The CDR3 DNA reads as TGTGCCAGCAGCTTGGTTACGGGGAGTATCTACGAGCAGTACTTC. It codes for CASSLVTGSIYEQYF.

A remark on this clone: At one boundary the junction diverges from the germline segment, which might be a read error. The chain links TRBV5-1 to TRBJ2-7, with D maybe TRBD1 (6 bases). The germline CDR1 and CDR2 sequences are SGHRS and YFSETQ. The CDR3 totals 11 residues. The CDR3 bases are TGCGCCAGCAGCTCACCACAGGGAAAGGACTTC. Protein product: CASSSPQGKDF.

The CDR3 DNA is TGTGCCAGCAGTGATACCGCGGGACCGAGGGAAGCTTTCTTT. Translation gives CASSDTAGPREAFF. The rearrangement links TRBV25-1 to TRBJ1-1; D is perhaps TRBD1 (5 bases). The V gene's germline CDR1 is MGHDK and CDR2 SYGVNS. V lost 3 bases, J lost 8 bases, and 16 bases lay in between. This CDR3 comprises 14 residues.

The rearrangement links TRBV11-2 to TRBJ1-3; D remains ambiguous. Germline-derived CDR1 and CDR2 are SGHAT and FQNNGV. The length of the CDR3 is 16 residues. V lost 0 bases and J 0 bases, leaving 9 bases between the germline ends. CDR3 in DNA: TGTGCCAGCAGCTTAGAGGGTAGGAGCTCTGGAAACACCATATATTTT. Protein: CASSLEGRSSGNTIYF. Full variable domain (outside the CDR3, taken from reference TRBV11-2 and TRBJ1-3): EAGVAQSPRYKIIEKRQSVAFWCNPISGHATLYWYQQILGQGPKLLIQFQNNGVVDDSQLPKDRFSAERLKGVDSTLKIQPAKLEDSAVYLCASSLEGRSSGNTIYFGEGSWLTVV.

This chain joins TRBV9 and TRBJ1-4; TRBD1 matches at 10 bases. Germline V gene data show CDR1 as SGDLS and CDR2 as YYNGEE. Trimming at V came to 0 bases and at J to 8 bases, leaving 1 base not matched to a gene. The CDR3 is 14 amino acids. CDR3 loop: CASSVATGGEKLFF. As DNA, the CDR3 is TGTGCCAGCAGCGTAGCGACAGGGGGCGAAAAACTGTTTTTT.

The genes are TRBV2 and TRBJ2-7; D may be TRBD2 (7 bases). This CDR3 is built from 13 residues. V gave up 2 bases and J gave up 7 bases, with 12 bases separating them. The germline V gene has CDR1 SNHLY and CDR2 FYNNEI. The DNA of the CDR3 is TGTGCCAGCAGTGAAAGGGGGGGCCGGGAGCAGTACTTC. Translating gives CASSERGGREQYF.

The chain recombines TRBV11-2 with TRBJ2-1; no definite D call. With 5 bases removed from V and 0 bases from J, the gap between germline ends came to 11 bases. CDR1 and CDR2 from the germline V gene are SGHAT and FQNNGV. The CDR3 runs 15 residues. The CDR3 DNA reads TGTGCCAGCAGCCTTGACACCGGCTCCTACAATGAGCAGTTCTTC. Translating it yields CASSLDTGSYNEQFF.

The chain couples TRBV19 to TRBJ1-3, with D possibly matching TRBD1 (6 bases). Trimming took 7 bases from V and 0 from J, leaving 16 bases between them. CDR1 and CDR2 (germline): LNHDA, SQIVND (reference sequence). The CDR3 has 16 amino acids. The CDR3 nucleotides are TGTGCCAGTATGGGGGCCGAAGCGAGCTCTGGAAACACCATATATTTT. This encodes CASMGAEASSGNTIYF. The full variable domain, rest sourced from reference TRBV19 and TRBJ1-3, is DGGITQSPKYLFRKEGQNVTLSCEQNLNHDAMYWYRQDPGQGLRLIYYSQIVNDFQKGDIAEGYSVSREKKESFPLTVTSAQKNPTAFYLCASMGAEASSGNTIYFGEGSWLTVV.

This chain's CDR3 is CSAHRLGGAFF. The CDR3 nucleotides read TGCAGTGCTCACCGACTCGGCGGGGCTTTCTTT. This chain connects TRBV20-1 to TRBJ1-1; D call uncertain. The germline V gene has CDR1 DFQATT and CDR2 SNEGSKA (reference sequence). With 5 bases removed from V and 11 bases from J, the gap between germline ends came to 15 bases. This CDR3 has 11 residues.

This clone was counted once. The chain is built from TRBV11-2 and TRBJ2-3; 7 bases line up with TRBD2. V was pared by 5 bases and J by 0 bases, with 5 bases of the junction left unmatched. CDR3 size: 15 residues. Germline V gives CDR1 SGHAT, CDR2 FQNNGV. CDR3 region: CASSRRTRSTDTQYF. CDR3 nucleotide sequence: TGTGCCAGCAGCCGCCGGACTAGGAGCACAGATACGCAGTATTTT.

The chain combines TRBV5-6 with TRBJ2-7; the match to TRBD1 covers 7 bases. The CDR3 runs 12 residues. Unmatched junction bases numbered 3, after V lost 3 bases and J lost 6 bases. From germline, CDR1 is SGHDT and CDR2 YYEEEE. The CDR3 nucleotides read TGTGCCAGCAGCTGGGCAGGGGGCGAGCAGTACTTC. Encoded protein: CASSWAGGEQYF.

V is TRBV3-1 (or the pseudogene TRBV3-2) and J is TRBJ2-6; no firm D call. This CDR3 contains 15 residues. CDR1 and CDR2 (germline): LGHDT, YNNKEL (reference sequence). Trimming left V 2 bases short and J 3 bases short, with 8 bases between. The CDR3 nucleotides are TGTGCCAGCAGCCAAATGTCCAGTGGGGCCAACGTCCTGACTTTC. Protein: CASSQMSSGANVLTF.

This rearrangement joins TRBV2 to TRBJ2-6; 8 nucleotides align to TRBD1. In germline, CDR1 is SNHLY, CDR2 FYNNEI. V was pared by 4 bases and J by 4 bases, with 6 bases of the junction left unmatched. This CDR3 is 16 amino acids long. CDR3 bases: TGTGCCAGCAGTGGTGTCAGGGGGCGCGGGGCCAACGTCCTGACTTTC. Amino acids: CASSGVRGRGANVLTF.

The genes are TRBV5-1 and TRBJ2-6; D is unresolved. The germline V gene has CDR1 SGHRS and CDR2 YFSETQ. Trimming took 3 bases from V and 0 from J, leaving 7 bases between them. CDR3 size: 15 residues. The CDR3 sequence is CASSSHTSGANVLTF. In DNA, the CDR3 is TGCGCCAGCAGCTCCCACACCTCTGGGGCCAACGTCCTGACTTTC.

The count of this clone is one. As DNA, the CDR3 is TGCGCCAGCAGCTTGGCCCCAGGGGTCATTCAGCCCCAGCATTTT. Protein product: CASSLAPGVIQPQHF. The V call is TRBV5-1, the J call TRBJ1-5, with D maybe TRBD1 (6 bases). The germline V gene encodes CDR1 SGHRS and CDR2 YFSETQ. Trimming shortened V by 0 bases and J by 6 bases, and 13 bases separated the two germline ends. The CDR3 is 15 amino acids. The full variable domain, with the rest looked up from reference TRBV5-1 and TRBJ1-5, is KAGVTQTPRYLIKTRGQQVTLSCSPISGHRSVSWYQQTPGQGLQFLFEYFSETQRNKGNFPGRFSGRQFSNSRSEMNVSTLELGDSALYLCASSLAPGVIQPQHFGDGTRLSIL.